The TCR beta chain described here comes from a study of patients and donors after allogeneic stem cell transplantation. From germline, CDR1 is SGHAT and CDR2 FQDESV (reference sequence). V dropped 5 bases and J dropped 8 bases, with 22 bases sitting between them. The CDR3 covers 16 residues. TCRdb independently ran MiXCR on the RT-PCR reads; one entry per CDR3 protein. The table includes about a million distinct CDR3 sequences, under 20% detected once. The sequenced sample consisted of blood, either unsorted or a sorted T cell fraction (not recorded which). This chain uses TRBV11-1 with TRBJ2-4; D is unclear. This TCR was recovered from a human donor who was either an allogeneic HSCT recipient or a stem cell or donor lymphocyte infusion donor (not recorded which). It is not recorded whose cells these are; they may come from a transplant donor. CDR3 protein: CASSLRTESFLDIQYF. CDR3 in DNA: TGTGCCAGCAGCCTTCGGACGGAATCCTTTCTAGACATTCAGTACTTC.